This T cell receptor beta chain was recovered during a study of neurological immune-mediated disorders. TCRdb reprocessed the 5' RACE reads with MiXCR, giving one entry per CDR3 protein. The data show roughly 120,000 distinct CDR3 sequences, with more than 2.5% seen just once and roughly 1.3% held by the top ten. Unsorted libraries were prepared from 2 million PBMCs held at -80 C. The germline gives CDR1 MNHNY, CDR2 SVGAGI (reference sequence). The CDR3 covers 13 residues. V lost 6 bases, J lost 8 bases, and 13 bases lay in between. This clonotype was seen ten or more times. The chain employs TRBV6-6 and TRBJ1-4; D may be TRBD1 (6 bases). Sequenced input: PBMCs. The receptor was derived from a woman in her twenties or thirties with multiple sclerosis. The CDR3 spells CASSRFTGEKLFF. CDR3 sequence (DNA): TGTGCCAGCAGCCGCTTCACAGGGGAAAAACTGTTTTTT.